This T cell receptor (beta chain) was found in a study of control samples from healthy donors and cancer patients. Germline loops: CDR1 SGHVS, CDR2 FQNEAQ. V was trimmed by 5 bases and J by 0 bases, leaving 17 bases between them. The CDR3 is 17 residues long. TCRdb's table, derived via immunoSEQ multiplex PCR, lists solely in-frame clones and lacks some. The sample includes about 86,000 clones, around 90% seen only once; the top ten take under 10%. The specimen was PBMCs. The chain links TRBV7-8 to TRBJ2-1; D is perhaps TRBD2 (5 bases). The sequence derives from a woman in her fifties or sixties with colorectal cancer. The CDR3: CASSRQVSGSSYNEQFF. The CDR3, as DNA: TGTGCCAGCAGCCGCCAGGTGAGCGGAAGCTCCTACAATGAGCAGTTCTTC.